The rows below give T cell receptor beta chains drawn from one sample of a study of blood T cell repertoires in COVID-19. Clones were read by immunoSEQ multiplex PCR, and TCRdb kept only the in-frame ones, dropping some. This table holds roughly 30,000 clones, 70% to 85% found once. The sample taken for sequencing was peripheral blood. The source is a woman aged 55-70 years with acute or convalescent COVID-19. CDR3s include the opening cysteine and the closing phenylalanine or tryptophan. The order of the fields is V gene, clone size, D gene, J gene, CDR3 protein, CDR3 DNA. A D gene is named only where the DNA matches it firmly. The size field is filled for only some rows; it gives once, few, many or a size class.

>TRBV7-9|once|TRBD2|TRBJ2-1
CASSPTSGGGFGYNEQFF
TGTGCCAGCAGCCCGACTAGCGGGGGGGGCTTTGGCTACAATGAGCAGTTCTTC
>TRBV28|few|.|TRBJ1-2
CASSPGHKNYGYTF
TGTGCCAGCAGCCCGGGACATAAGAACTATGGCTACACCTTC
>TRBV29-1|.|.|TRBJ2-4
CSVLIDSHLVENIQYF
TGCAGCGTCCTAATCGACAGCCACCTAGTAGAAAACATTCAGTACTTC
>TRBV2|.|TRBD1|TRBJ1-5
CASSEQGALGNQPQHF
TGTGCCAGCAGTGAACAGGGGGCACTGGGCAATCAGCCCCAGCATTTT
>TRBV29-1|.|.|TRBJ2-3
CSVEEEGLRTDTQYF
TGCAGCGTTGAAGAGGAGGGGCTCCGCACAGATACGCAGTATTTT
>TRBV28|.|TRBD1|TRBJ1-2
CASSGGTAPFYGYTF
TGTGCCAGCAGTGGGGGGACAGCGCCCTTTTATGGCTACACCTTC
>TRBV5-4|.|.|TRBJ2-3
CASSFSSADTQYF
TGTGCCAGCAGCTTTTCTAGTGCAGATACGCAGTATTTT
>TRBV19|.|TRBD1|TRBJ1-2
CASSIDGQGNYGYTF
TGTGCCAGTAGTATAGATGGACAGGGGAACTATGGCTACACCTTC
>TRBV6-5|.|.|TRBJ1-1
CASNPWATNTEAFF
TGTGCCAGCAACCCTTGGGCCACGAACACTGAAGCTTTCTTT
>TRBV2|.|TRBD1|TRBJ1-5
CASSGQGARGRAQHF
TGTGCCAGCAGTGGTCAGGGGGCGCGGGGTCGAGCCCAGCATTTT
>TRBV6-2/TRBV6-3|.|.|TRBJ1-4
CASSYGPGKLFF
TGTGCCAGCAGTTACGGTCCGGGAAAACTGTTTTTT
>TRBV11-1|once|.|TRBJ2-7
CASSLGTSSYEQYF
TGTGCCAGCAGCTTAGGGACATCGTCCTACGAGCAGTACTTC
>TRBV2|.|.|TRBJ2-3
CASSATGSTDTQYF
TGTGCCAGCAGTGCTACAGGTAGCACAGATACGCAGTATTTT
>TRBV11-2|.|.|TRBJ2-7
CASSLQTGPYEQYF
TGTGCCAGCAGCTTACAAACAGGGCCTTACGAGCAGTACTTC
>TRBV28|.|.|TRBJ1-1
CASRIVQGDTEAFF
TGTGCCAGCAGAATTGTCCAGGGCGATACTGAAGCTTTCTTT
>TRBV15|few|TRBD1|TRBJ2-3
CATSNTPGGMEDTQYF
TGTGCCACCAGCAATACACCAGGGGGCATGGAAGATACGCAGTATTTT
>TRBV4-2|once|.|TRBJ2-4
CASSQEFGEGVNIQYF
TGTGCCAGCAGCCAAGAGTTCGGGGAGGGGGTAAACATTCAGTACTTC
>TRBV7-9|once|.|TRBJ2-7
CASSRSSYEQYF
TGTGCCAGCAGCAGGAGCTCCTACGAGCAGTACTTC
>TRBV5-6|few|.|TRBJ1-2
CASVLQASNYGYTF
TGTGCCAGCGTCCTCCAGGCCTCTAACTATGGCTACACCTTC
>TRBV11-2|.|TRBD2|TRBJ2-1
CASSRGLAGTNEQFF
TGTGCCAGCAGCCGGGGACTAGCGGGGACCAATGAGCAGTTCTTC
>TRBV19|once|.|TRBJ1-4
CASRGGVFDEKLFF
TGTGCCAGTAGAGGAGGGGTCTTTGATGAAAAACTGTTTTTT
>TRBV18|.|.|TRBJ2-5
CASSLRGTQYF
TGTGCCAGCTCCCTACGCGGGACCCAGTACTTC
>TRBV5-8|.|TRBD1|TRBJ1-2
CASRLGQGGPSTGYTF
TGTGCCAGCAGACTGGGACAGGGGGGCCCCTCTACCGGCTACACCTTC
>TRBV27|.|TRBD1|TRBJ1-2
CATLGQGNYGYTF
TGTGCCACCCTGGGACAGGGAAACTATGGCTACACCTTC
>TRBV5-4|.|TRBD2|TRBJ2-7
CASSFWTGGPYEQYF
TGTGCCAGCAGCTTTTGGACGGGGGGACCCTACGAGCAGTACTTC
>TRBV10-1|.|TRBD1|TRBJ2-1
CASSQTGSRGNEQFF
TGCGCCAGCAGTCAGACAGGGTCGCGAGGCAATGAGCAGTTCTTC
>TRBV5-1|.|TRBD1|TRBJ1-1
CASSLTGVMEAFF
TGCGCCAGCAGCTTAACAGGGGTGATGGAAGCTTTCTTT
>TRBV19|.|TRBD1|TRBJ2-7
CVLDRGLDEQYF
TGTGTCCTGGACAGGGGGCTAGACGAGCAGTACTTC
>TRBV3-1/TRBV3-2|few|TRBD1|TRBJ1-1
CASSLPGQATEAFF
TGTGCCAGCAGCCTGCCGGGACAGGCCACTGAAGCTTTCTTT
>TRBV6-6|few|.|TRBJ2-7
CASSYERPPAHEQYF
TGTGCCAGCAGTTATGAGAGGCCCCCGGCCCACGAGCAGTACTTC
>TRBV14|.|TRBD2|TRBJ2-1
CASSPFTSGGLYNEQFF
TGTGCCAGCAGCCCCTTCACTAGCGGGGGGCTCTACAATGAGCAGTTCTTC
>TRBV5-1|.|TRBD1|TRBJ2-7
CASSFPQGDEQYF
TGCGCCAGCAGCTTCCCCCAGGGGGATGAGCAGTACTTC
>TRBV2|.|TRBD2|TRBJ2-3
CASSRGLAAYTDTQYF
TGTGCCAGCAGTCGGGGACTAGCGGCATACACAGATACGCAGTATTTT
>TRBV6-5|.|TRBD1|TRBJ1-2
CASSQGQVPSYGYTF
TGTGCCAGCAGCCAGGGACAGGTCCCCTCCTATGGCTACACCTTC
>TRBV5-5|.|.|TRBJ2-5
CASSATGPQYF
TGTGCCAGCAGCGCGACAGGACCCCAGTACTTC
>TRBV19|.|.|TRBJ2-4
CASSINRVSNIQYF
TGTGCCAGTAGTATCAACAGGGTATCAAACATTCAGTACTTC
>TRBV11-2|few|TRBD1|TRBJ1-6
CASGSGTVGSPLHF
TGTGCCAGCGGATCCGGGACAGTGGGTTCACCCCTCCACTTT
>TRBV2|.|TRBD1|TRBJ2-1
CASRGAVGQLSYNEQFF
TGTGCCAGCAGGGGCGCCGTGGGACAGCTCTCCTACAATGAGCAGTTCTTC
>TRBV2|.|.|TRBJ1-5
CASSDGHNQPQHF
TGTGCCAGCAGCGACGGACACAATCAGCCCCAGCATTTT
>TRBV5-1|.|.|TRBJ1-1
CASSSRQVNTEAFF
TGCGCCAGCAGCAGTCGACAGGTGAACACTGAAGCTTTCTTT
>TRBV6-5|.|TRBD1|TRBJ1-2
CASRTSQGVGYTF
TGTGCCAGCAGGACCAGTCAGGGGGTCGGCTACACCTTC
>TRBV5-1|.|TRBD1|TRBJ1-4
CASSSGQGAGEKLFF
TGCGCCAGCAGCTCGGGACAGGGGGCCGGTGAAAAACTGTTTTTT
>TRBV9|.|TRBD2|TRBJ2-1
CASSVSGVTNEQFF
TGTGCCAGCAGCGTCAGCGGGGTTACCAATGAGCAGTTCTTC
>TRBV5-4|.|.|TRBJ2-5
CASSRTRGETQYF
TGTGCCAGCAGCAGGACTAGGGGGGAGACCCAGTACTTC
>TRBV29-1|.|.|TRBJ2-3
CSAAAASTDTQYF
TGCAGCGCCGCGGCCGCGAGCACAGATACGCAGTATTTT